Shown below are 27 T cell receptor beta chains from a single sample sequenced in a study of identical twins. TCRdb re-derived calls from the 5' RACE reads in MiXCR, one entry per CDR3 protein. The table has hundreds of thousands of distinct CDR3 sequences, about 12% seen once. These data also featured in a second study, about yellow fever vaccine responses in identical twins.

Sequences were obtained from CD8+ T cells sorted from blood. These receptors all come from a young woman in good health.

This clonotype was detected a few times. The chain couples TRBV27 to TRBJ2-2; 8 bases agree with TRBD1. Germline V gives CDR1 MNHEY, CDR2 SMNVEV (reference sequence). V was clipped by 1 base and J by 1 base; unmatched bases: 2. The CDR3 is 16 amino acids. The CDR3 loop reads CASSLFGTGNTGELFF. The DNA of the CDR3 is TGTGCCAGCAGTTTATTCGGGACAGGGAACACCGGGGAGCTGTTTTTT.

This clonotype was recorded many times. The CDR3 spells CASRKEIPDTQYF. In DNA form, the CDR3 reads TGCGCCAGCAGAAAGGAGATCCCAGATACGCAGTATTTT. The chain has TRBV5-1 and TRBJ2-3, with D hard to call. Deletions cut 5 bases from V and 4 bases from J, with 11 bases between. The CDR3 has 13 amino acids. From germline, CDR1 is SGHRS and CDR2 YFSETQ.

Ten or more counts support this clonotype. The chain has TRBV6-4 and TRBJ2-3; 7 nucleotides agree with TRBD2. Germline V lookup: CDR1 MRHNA, CDR2 SNTAGT. V trimming: 0 bases; J trimming: 1 base; junction bases outside the gene matches: 4. CDR3 length equals 16 residues. The CDR3 is CASSDSGGSGTDTQYF. CDR3 DNA: TGTGCCAGCAGTGACTCCGGCGGGAGTGGCACAGATACGCAGTATTTT.

V and J are TRBV12-3 or TRBV12-4 and TRBJ2-3; no clear D. Trimming removed 3 bases from V and 7 bases from J, with 8 bases in between. This CDR3 is 12 amino acids long. The CDR3 reads CASSLGWNTQYF. The CDR3 coding sequence is TGTGCCAGCAGTTTGGGATGGAATACGCAGTATTTT.

This clonotype occurred a few times. V and J are TRBV7-9 and TRBJ2-1; 7 nucleotides match TRBD2. With V trimmed by 10 bases and J by 6 bases, 15 bases remained unmatched. Germline V gives CDR1 SEHNR, CDR2 FQNEAQ (reference sequence). This CDR3 comprises 15 residues. The CDR3 is CATLPLAGVSNEQFF. The CDR3 coding sequence is TGTGCCACCCTGCCCCTTGCGGGAGTAAGCAATGAGCAGTTCTTC.

This clonotype was seen a handful of times. The J gene is TRBJ2-7, the V gene TRBV20-1, with TRBD1 as a possible D gene (5 bases). The length of the CDR3 is 14 residues. The V and J ends lost 3 bases and 5 bases respectively, with 17 bases between them. Germline CDR1 and CDR2: DFQATT and SNEGSKA (reference sequence). The CDR3 nucleotides read TGCAGTGCTAGTGGGGCGAATGGGCTGGACGAGCAGTACTTC. This codes for CSASGANGLDEQYF.

This clonotype was seen a handful of times. The chain combines TRBV4-2 with TRBJ2-5; tentatively, D is TRBD1 (6 bases). V was clipped by 4 bases and J by 1 base, with 13 bases between them. Germline V lookup: CDR1 LGHNA, CDR2 YNFKEQ. The CDR3 is 15 amino acids. CDR3 loop: CASSLYGGFQETQYF. The CDR3 DNA reads TGTGCCAGCAGCCTATATGGGGGCTTCCAAGAGACCCAGTACTTC.

This clonotype occurred many times. The rearrangement uses TRBV24-1 and TRBJ2-1, with 11 nucleotides matching TRBD2. Germline V gene data show CDR1 as KGHDR and CDR2 as SFDVKD. The CDR3 runs 13 residues. V shed 11 bases and J 5 bases; nucleotides not matched to a gene: 4. The CDR3 DNA is TGTGCCAGTGGGACTAGCGGCAACAATGAGCAGTTCTTC. It is translated as CASGTSGNNEQFF.

The rearrangement uses TRBV2 and TRBJ2-3, with TRBD2 matching over 8 bases. The CDR3 length is 10 residues. CDR1 is SNHLY and CDR2 is FYNNEI in the germline V gene. With V trimmed by 8 bases and J by 9 bases, 1 base remained unmatched. The DNA of the CDR3 is TGTGCCAGCTTAGCGGGGACGCAGTATTTT. Translating it yields CASLAGTQYF.

This clonotype showed up just a few times. This sequence joins TRBV28 and TRBJ1-2; 10 bases are a match to TRBD1. The CDR3 has 16 amino acids. Germline CDR1 is MDHEN and CDR2 is SYDVKM. V shed 5 bases, J shed 4 bases, and the junction held 10 bases outside the gene matches. CDR3 amino acids: CASSIRDRGLSYGYTF. For the CDR3, the DNA is TGTGCCAGCAGTATCCGGGACAGGGGCTTGAGCTATGGCTACACCTTC.

The rearrangement joins TRBV20-1 to TRBJ1-1; 9 nucleotides align to TRBD1. The germline V gene has CDR1 DFQATT and CDR2 SNEGSKA (reference sequence). V shed 0 bases and J 0 bases; nucleotides not matched to a gene: 11. The CDR3 is 18 amino acids. The DNA for the CDR3 is TGCAGTGCTAGAGAACCTCGGGACAGGGACATGATGAACACTGAAGCTTTCTTT. Protein: CSAREPRDRDMMNTEAFF.

This clonotype was counted a few times. The CDR3 DNA reads as TGCGCCAGCAGCCAAGATTGGGACTATGGCTACACCTTC. Its translation is CASSQDWDYGYTF. The rearrangement uses TRBV4-1 and TRBJ1-2, with D uncertain. Trimming shortened V by 0 bases and J by 3 bases, and 5 bases separated the two germline ends. Per the germline V gene, CDR1 is MGHRA and CDR2 is YSYEKL. The CDR3 contains 13 residues.

The chain combines TRBV3-1 with TRBJ2-3; a possible D gene is TRBD2 (7 bases). The germline V gene encodes CDR1 LGHDT and CDR2 YNNKEL (reference sequence). This CDR3 spans 17 amino acids. The ends were cut back, 3 bases at V and 4 bases at J, with 20 bases in the middle. CDR3 in DNA: TGTGCCAGCAGCCACCGACCCCATTGGGAGGGGGCAGATACGCAGTATTTT. It encodes CASSHRPHWEGADTQYF.

Only a few counts were recorded for this clonotype. This sequence joins TRBV5-1 and TRBJ2-2, with D unclear. With 5 bases removed from V and 2 bases from J, the gap between germline ends came to 13 bases. Germline CDR1 SGHRS, CDR2 YFSETQ. This CDR3 spans 15 amino acids. For the CDR3, the DNA is TGCGCCAGCAGAAAGTATTGGGTAAACACCGGGGAGCTGTTTTTT. Protein: CASRKYWVNTGELFF.

The chain recombines TRBV7-9 with TRBJ2-3; maybe TRBD1 (6 bases). Germline-derived CDR1 and CDR2 are SEHNR and FQNEAQ (reference sequence). V shed 9 bases and J shed 2 bases, with 15 bases lying between them. The CDR3 sequence is 14 residues long. The CDR3 DNA reads TGTGCCAGGACAGGACCGGACCACACAGATACGCAGTATTTT. Translated, it gives CARTGPDHTDTQYF.

This clonotype was recorded a few times. This rearrangement joins TRBV5-8 to TRBJ2-4, with D tentatively TRBD1 (5 bases). Trimming cost V 2 bases and J 14 bases, with 5 bases left between them. From germline, CDR1 is SGHTS and CDR2 YDEGEE. The CDR3 is 9 amino acids. CDR3 protein: CASSLGEYF. CDR3 sequence (DNA): TGTGCCAGCAGCTTAGGGGAGTACTTC.

This clonotype was counted only a few times. A junction end diverges from the germline sequence, so it may reflect a read error. The chain carries TRBV5-5 and TRBJ2-2; D unclear. Germline CDR1 reads SGHKS; CDR2 reads YYEKEE (reference sequence). CDR3 length equals 15 residues. CDR3 coding DNA: TGTGCCAGCAGCTTGGGGACGGTGAACCCCGGGGAGCTGTTTTTT. The encoded protein is CASSLGTVNPGELFF. The whole variable domain, remainder taken from reference TRBV5-5 and TRBJ2-2, is DAGVTQSPTHLIKTRGQQVTLRCSPISGHKSVSWYQQVLGQGPQFIFQYYEKEERGRGNFPDRFSARQFPNYSSELNVNALLLGDSALYLCASSLGTVNPGELFFGEGSRLTVL.

The chain links TRBV20-1 to TRBJ2-6; D may be TRBD1 (6 bases). Germline V gene lookup returns CDR1 DFQATT and CDR2 SNEGSKA (reference sequence). The CDR3 sequence is 17 residues long. V was pared by 2 bases and J by 0 bases, with 14 bases between. The CDR3 spells CSARSQGPRSGANVLTF. The CDR3 DNA reads TGCAGTGCTAGATCTCAGGGGCCCCGCTCTGGGGCCAACGTCCTGACTTTC.

This clonotype appeared many times. The chain carries TRBV25-1 and TRBJ2-5, with unresolved D. Looked up from germline, CDR1 is MGHDK and CDR2 is SYGVNS. V was trimmed by 7 bases and J by 1 base, leaving 13 bases between them. CDR3 length equals 14 residues. The CDR3 is CASNPGGFQETQYF. The CDR3 DNA is TGTGCCAGCAATCCTGGCGGATTCCAAGAGACCCAGTACTTC.

This clonotype was counted between two and nine times. Here the CDR3 reads CASSQVLSGGGAYNEQFF. CDR3 sequence (DNA): TGTGCCAGCAGCCAAGTCCTTTCAGGCGGGGGGGCCTACAATGAGCAGTTCTTC. The chain recombines TRBV14 with TRBJ2-1, with 9 bases fitting TRBD2. This CDR3 region has 18 residues. The germline V gene encodes CDR1 SGHDN and CDR2 FVKESK. J lost 2 bases, V lost 1 base, and 9 bases had no gene match.

This clonotype was seen only a few times. The J gene is TRBJ1-2, the V gene TRBV5-5, with 9 bases matching TRBD1. The CDR3 loop spans 12 amino acids. V shed 7 bases, J shed 8 bases, and the junction held 6 bases outside the gene matches. Germline CDR1 reads SGHKS; CDR2 reads YYEKEE (reference sequence). The CDR3 here is CASLGQGWGYTF. DNA of the CDR3: TGTGCCAGCCTGGGACAGGGTTGGGGCTACACCTTC.

A word on this clonotype: The junction does not match germline at one end; this may be a read error. The gene calls are TRBV23-1 and TRBJ2-1; D not resolved. TRBV23-1 is an open reading frame, and its role is uncertain. The CDR3 consists of 19 residues. The CDR3, as DNA: TGCGCCAGCAGCCAATCCCCCCTCGATAAACAGAGGACCTACAATGAGCAGTTCTTC. Translating it yields CASSQSPLDKQRTYNEQFF.

The chain is built from TRBV25-1 and TRBJ2-6; a possible D gene is TRBD1 (7 bases). V lost 7 bases, J lost 4 bases, and 8 bases lay in between. The CDR3 is 13 amino acids. Germline V gene lookup returns CDR1 MGHDK and CDR2 SYGVNS. CDR3 bases: TGTGCCAGCACAGGGGGGGGGGCCAACGTCCTGACTTTC. This translates into CASTGGGANVLTF.

This clonotype came up many times. This chain uses TRBV2 with TRBJ2-1; 9 nucleotides align to TRBD2. V shed 2 bases and J 4 bases; nucleotides not matched to a gene: 0. Germline V gives CDR1 SNHLY, CDR2 FYNNEI. The CDR3 is 14 residues long. CDR3 sequence reads: CASSELAGYNEQFF. CDR3 sequence (DNA): TGTGCCAGCAGTGAACTAGCGGGATACAATGAGCAGTTCTTC.

This chain connects TRBV7-8 to TRBJ2-7; TRBD1 matches 7 bases. With 3 bases clipped from V and 3 bases from J, the junction kept 2 bases outside the gene matches. Germline lookup yields CDR1 SGHVS and CDR2 FQNEAQ. The CDR3 runs to 13 residues. The CDR3 DNA follows: TGTGCCAGCAGCTTCCGGACAGGCTACGAGCAGTACGTC. Its translation: CASSFRTGYEQYV.

This clonotype was counted many times. The V and J genes are TRBV12-3 or TRBV12-4 and TRBJ2-4; D is undetermined. The CDR3 covers 14 residues. The V end was cut by 3 bases, the J end by 1 base, with 7 bases between. The CDR3 sequence is CASSFEVAKNIQYF. The CDR3 region has the DNA TGTGCCAGCAGTTTCGAGGTCGCCAAAAACATTCAGTACTTC.

The sample holds a few counts of this clonotype. The gene calls are TRBV12-3 or TRBV12-4 and TRBJ2-6; perhaps TRBD1 as D (5 bases). CDR3 length equals 15 residues. Deletions cut 8 bases from V and 0 bases from J, with 11 bases between. The CDR3 reads CASFDRSSGANVLTF. In nucleotides, the CDR3 is TGTGCCAGCTTTGACAGAAGCTCTGGGGCCAACGTCCTGACTTTC.